This section outlines one TCR beta chain sequence together with its context. Its binding antigen is unknown. Base-call qualities are not available, and no considerably larger clone is one nucleotide away. From the cysteine through the phenylalanine, the CDR3 covers 17 amino acids. Just the 51-base CDR3 DNA is kept, in frame starting at base 1. At the junction V is shortened by 0 bases and J by 1 base, with 14 bases in between. Reading the germline V gene gives CDR1 MGHRA and CDR2 YSYEKL. The sample originates from a study of T cell repertoires in cytomegalovirus infection (dated by TCRdb to 2018 to 2020). Concerning the study at large: The peptide stimulations were aimed at well-studied HLA-B-restricted epitopes as well as recently identified HLA-C-restricted CMV epitopes, whose presentation resists viral immunomodulation. Because public TCR beta signatures pointed to carriage of CMV infection together with the matching HLA type, the HLA type of each donor mattered for the analysis.

Results the study describes overall, beyond this receptor: The ex vivo response was dominated by HLA-C-restricted CMV-specific TCR beta clonotypes, and the single most frequent clonotype in two of eight donors was supplied by these HLA-C-restricted clonotypes. In both this cohort and an independent roughly 400-donor cohort, the cumulative frequency of public TCR beta family members distinguished carriers of CMV infection plus the relevant HLA type.

This sample's treatment or condition label indicates: in vitro stimulation with specific CMV peptide epitopes to enrich CMV-specific T cells. Sequencing was performed on an Illumina HiSeq 1500. TCRdb trimmed public reads at Q25 via fastp, called clones via MiXCR and kept in-frame beta chains. Each CDR3 protein gets just one entry, which takes the most common genes and DNA from the rows behind it. The sample table lists fewer than 900,000 distinct CDR3 sequences, about 28% of them with a count of one. Of the sample, about an eighth falls within the top ten clones. Recombination joined TRBV4-1 with TRBJ2-3, with the D gene uncertain. This clonotype originated in a human donor in good health (CMV status not recorded). Some clones in this sample may be carry-over from other donors' samples. This sample comprised cultured CD8+ T cells from PBMCs, obtained from culture after CMV antigen stimulation. The CDR3 reads CASSQDVSRLGTDTQYF. The DNA sequence reads TGCGCCAGCAGCCAAGATGTAAGCCGGCTGGGCACAGATACGCAGTATTTT.